The 14 T cell receptor beta chains below all came from one sample that was sequenced in a study of T cell changes during pregnancy in multiple sclerosis. TCRdb's copy holds only in-frame clones and misses some; the assay was immunoSEQ multiplex PCR. The data show around 67,000 clones, 90% seen once. The sequences come from peripheral blood, collected after pregnancy. Receptors originate from a female donor in good health, enrolled as a control in a pregnancy study.

The V and J genes are TRBV18 and TRBJ2-7; 11 bases agree with TRBD1. Germline CDR1 reads KGHSH; CDR2 reads LQKENI. V trimming: 3 bases; J trimming: 3 bases; junction bases outside the gene matches: 4. The CDR3 runs 15 residues. In DNA form, the CDR3 reads TGTGCCAGCTCACCCGGGACAGGGGGACTCTACGAGCAGTACTTC. Translated, it gives CASSPGTGGLYEQYF.

In DNA, the CDR3 is TGTGCCTGGAGTGTCGACAGAAAAAATTCACCCCTCCACTTT. Encoded protein: CAWSVDRKNSPLHF. This chain uses TRBV30 with TRBJ1-6; the D gene is possibly TRBD1 (5 bases). V shed 0 bases and J shed 7 bases, with 10 bases lying between them. The CDR3 loop spans 14 amino acids. Germline values: CDR1 GTSNPN, CDR2 SVGIG (reference sequence).

This chain uses TRBV27 with TRBJ1-2; 10 bases are shared with TRBD1. The CDR3 totals 12 residues. Trimming at V came to 6 bases and at J to 8 bases, leaving 3 bases not matched to a gene. Per germline, CDR1 MNHEY and CDR2 SMNVEV (reference sequence). CDR3 sequence (DNA): TGTGCCAGCAGCCCGGACAGGGGGGGCTACACCTTC. Protein sequence: CASSPDRGGYTF.

The genes are TRBV18 and TRBJ1-2, with 7 bases identical to TRBD1. J gave up 8 bases and V 5 bases, and 14 bases lay outside the gene matches. Germline V CDR1 and CDR2: KGHSH, LQKENI. The CDR3 consists of 15 residues. The CDR3 nucleotides are TGTGCCAGCTCATCCCTTGGACAGGTTGAGGGGGGCTACACCTTC. This sequence encodes CASSSLGQVEGGYTF.

This clone has a single count. The gene calls are TRBV4-3 and TRBJ2-5, with TRBD2 matching 9 bases. Looked up from germline, CDR1 is LGHNA and CDR2 is YSLEER. V trimming: 1 base; J trimming: 5 bases; junction bases outside the gene matches: 8. The CDR3 runs to 16 residues. The CDR3 spells CASSQARAGGPETQYF. The CDR3 coding sequence is TGCGCCAGCAGCCAAGCCAGAGCGGGGGGCCCCGAGACCCAGTACTTC.

V and J are TRBV10-3 and TRBJ2-5, with D hard to call. The germline V gene encodes CDR1 ENHRY and CDR2 SYGVKD. V dropped 3 bases and J dropped 4 bases, with 6 bases sitting between them. The CDR3 extends over 12 amino acids. The CDR3 is CAISDVLETQYF. For the CDR3, the DNA is TGTGCCATCAGTGATGTATTAGAGACCCAGTACTTC.

This chain links TRBV4-1 with TRBJ2-7, with 8 bases aligning to TRBD1. The CDR3 has 15 residues. Germline lookup yields CDR1 MGHRA and CDR2 YSYEKL. The V and J ends lost 1 base and 3 bases, in that order; junction bases with no gene match: 5. CDR3 residues: CASSQVGTGNYEQYF. The CDR3 DNA sequence: TGCGCCAGCAGCCAAGTGGGGACAGGAAACTACGAGCAGTACTTC.

The rearrangement links TRBV18 to TRBJ1-2, with D perhaps TRBD1 (6 bases). This CDR3 comprises 14 residues. The germline V and J ends were trimmed by 3 bases and 8 bases, with 16 bases remaining between them. The germline V gene has CDR1 KGHSH and CDR2 LQKENI. This chain's CDR3 is CASSPELDRWGYTF. CDR3 bases: TGTGCCAGCTCACCCGAACTGGACAGATGGGGCTACACCTTC.

This clone was seen just once. The rearrangement links TRBV7-8 to TRBJ2-1; 9 bases agree with TRBD2. V lost 2 bases to trimming and J lost 8 bases; unmatched junction nucleotides: 7. Germline assignment: CDR1 SGHVS and CDR2 FQNEAQ. The CDR3 loop spans 15 amino acids. CDR3 protein: CASSLRAGGLDEQFF. The CDR3 DNA reads as TGTGCCAGCAGCTTAAGGGCGGGGGGGCTGGATGAGCAGTTCTTC.

The genes are TRBV6-1 and TRBJ2-4; 15 bases are a match to TRBD2. V was pared by 4 bases and J by 1 base, with 2 bases of the junction left unmatched. The CDR3 consists of 17 residues. Germline V gives CDR1 MNHNS, CDR2 SASEGT. The CDR3 DNA follows: TGTGCCAGCAGTGGGACTAGCGGGGGGGGCGCCAAAAACATTCAGTACTTC. Translated, it gives CASSGTSGGGAKNIQYF.

This clone occurred a few times. The chain joins TRBV4-2 to TRBJ1-1; a possible D gene is TRBD1 (6 bases). The germline V and J ends were trimmed by 0 bases and 4 bases, with 9 bases remaining between them. The germline CDR1 and CDR2 sequences are LGHNA and YNFKEQ. This CDR3 is built from 14 residues. The CDR3 bases are TGTGCCAGCAGCCAAGAGCCAGGGGCCACTGAAGCTTTCTTT. This codes for CASSQEPGATEAFF.

J is TRBJ1-6 and V is TRBV6-5, with 7 bases matching TRBD1. The CDR3 is 16 amino acids. CDR1 is MNHEY and CDR2 is SVGAGI in the germline V gene. V lost 0 bases and J lost 9; bases outside the gene matches: 8. For the CDR3, the DNA is TGTGCCAGCAGTTACTCCCGGGGGTCAGGGGGTTCACCCCTCCACTTT. It specifies CASSYSRGSGGSPLHF.

This chain connects TRBV16 to TRBJ2-5; 7 bases map to TRBD2. Germline V gene data show CDR1 as KGHSY and CDR2 as FQNENV. V shed 4 bases, J shed 3 bases, and the junction held 11 bases outside the gene matches. The CDR3 loop spans 16 amino acids. The CDR3 protein is CASSPYSGAGEETQYF. CDR3 nucleotide sequence: TGTGCCAGCAGCCCCTACTCTGGGGCGGGGGAAGAGACCCAGTACTTC.

The chain joins TRBV30 to TRBJ2-7, with D possibly being TRBD2 (5 bases). In germline, CDR1 is GTSNPN, CDR2 SVGIG (reference sequence). CDR3 length: 12 residues. Trimming pared 5 bases from V and 7 bases from J, leaving 15 bases between. DNA of the CDR3: TGTGCCTGGTTTCCCGCGCCGGGAGAGCAGTACTTC. As protein: CAWFPAPGEQYF.